This passage covers 16 T cell receptor beta chains from one sample sequenced in a study of cytomegalovirus exposure and HLA in healthy donors. The study ran its PCR with 60 Vbeta and 13 Jbeta primers. This table comes from immunoSEQ multiplex PCR, and its TCRdb copy is limited to in-frame clones, with some not included. The sample lists approximately 150,000 clones; around 80% were seen once. Source material: PBMCs. These receptors were obtained from a woman aged 40 to 49 in good health and CMV-seronegative.

Written as DNA, the CDR3 is TGCGCCAGCACAATCGGGGGATACTATGGCTACACCTTC. This encodes CASTIGGYYGYTF. The genes are TRBV10-1 and TRBJ1-2; possible D gene TRBD1, 5 bases. Germline V gene data show CDR1 as WNHNN and CDR2 as SYGVQD (reference sequence). This CDR3 contains 13 residues. Deletions cut 7 bases from V and 3 bases from J, with 12 bases between.

This rearrangement joins TRBV6-5 to TRBJ2-7; D is ambiguous. The CDR3 length is 13 residues. CDR1 MNHEY and CDR2 SVGAGI come from the germline V gene. Trimming took off 4 bases at V and 0 bases at J, with 7 bases between the two ends. DNA for the CDR3: TGTGCCAGCAGTTCACACAGCTCCTACGAGCAGTACTTC. This gives the protein CASSSHSSYEQYF.

This chain's CDR3 is CASSLVGLADYKNIQYF. The CDR3 region has the DNA TGTGCCAGCAGCTTAGTTGGGCTAGCGGATTACAAAAACATTCAGTACTTC. The rearrangement links TRBV7-2 to TRBJ2-4, with 7 nucleotides matching TRBD2. J lost 3 bases, V lost 1 base, and 9 bases had no gene match. This CDR3 comprises 17 residues. Germline CDR1 SGHTA, CDR2 FQGNSA.

The chain has TRBV12-5 and TRBJ2-7; D is perhaps TRBD1 (7 bases). CDR1 LGHNT and CDR2 FRNRAP come from the germline V gene. V was clipped by 5 bases and J by 2 bases, with 16 bases between them. The CDR3 is 15 amino acids. For the CDR3, the DNA is TGTGCTAGTGGTCCATCAGGAGGGGGCGCCTACGAGCAGTACTTC. This encodes CASGPSGGGAYEQYF. The entire variable domain, with the rest obtained from reference TRBV12-5 and TRBJ2-7, is as follows: DARVTQTPRHKVTEMGQEVTMRCQPILGHNTVFWYRQTMMQGLELLAYFRNRAPLDDSGMPKDRFSAEMPDATLATLKIQPSEPRDSAVYFCASGPSGGGAYEQYFGPGTRLTVT.

V and J are TRBV6-5 and TRBJ1-1; perhaps TRBD1 as D (6 bases). This CDR3 has 14 amino acids. V was trimmed by 6 bases and J by 1 base, leaving 12 bases between them. CDR1 and CDR2 (germline): MNHEY, SVGAGI. Written as DNA, the CDR3 is TGTGCCAGCAGCCCTGGACAGAGGAACACTGAAGCTTTCTTT. Residues: CASSPGQRNTEAFF.

J is TRBJ2-1 and V is TRBV4-2; the match to TRBD2 covers 10 bases. Germline-derived CDR1 and CDR2 are LGHNA and YNFKEQ. CDR3 length: 17 residues. V was pared by 3 bases and J by 0 bases, with 5 bases of the junction left unmatched. The CDR3 loop is CASSQTPSGSSYNEQFF. In DNA, the CDR3 is TGTGCCAGCAGCCAGACTCCTAGCGGGAGCTCCTACAATGAGCAGTTCTTC.

The V gene is TRBV27, the J gene TRBJ2-7; unclear D gene. Deletions cut 3 bases from V and 1 base from J, with 7 bases between. The CDR3 sequence is 13 residues long. Germline lookup yields CDR1 MNHEY and CDR2 SMNVEV (reference sequence). In nucleotides, the CDR3 is TGTGCCAGCAGTTTGGCCGATTCCTACGAGCAGTACTTC. Protein product: CASSLADSYEQYF.

The chain carries TRBV28 and TRBJ2-3, with D possibly TRBD2 on 6 matching bases. Germline assignment: CDR1 MDHEN and CDR2 SYDVKM. The germline V and J ends were trimmed by 8 bases and 7 bases, with 19 bases remaining between them. CDR3 length: 14 amino acids. CDR3 nucleotide sequence: TGTGCCAGCGGGAGATTGCGGGATGCTTATACGCAGTATTTT. This gives the protein CASGRLRDAYTQYF.

There are a few counts of this clone. The V call is TRBV2, the J call TRBJ2-7; 11 bases match TRBD1. Trimming cost V 4 bases and J 4 bases; bases outside gene matches: 3. CDR3 length equals 14 residues. Germline V gene data show CDR1 as SNHLY and CDR2 as FYNNEI. CDR3 DNA: TGTGCCAGCAGTGTAGGGACAGGGGGGTACGAGCAGTACTTC. It is translated as CASSVGTGGYEQYF.

The sample holds one count of this clone. The chain is built from TRBV5-6 and TRBJ2-3; no firm D call. This CDR3 has 14 residues. Germline loops: CDR1 SGHDT, CDR2 YYEEEE. V lost 4 bases, J lost 2 bases, and 11 bases lay in between. DNA of the CDR3: TGTGCCAGCAGCCGGGTCTTTACCACAGATACGCAGTATTTT. It specifies CASSRVFTTDTQYF. The full variable domain, with the rest looked up from reference TRBV5-6 and TRBJ2-3, is DAGVTQSPTHLIKTRGQQVTLRCSPKSGHDTVSWYQQALGQGPQFIFQYYEEEERQRGNFPDRFSGHQFPNYSSELNVNALLLGDSALYLCASSRVFTTDTQYFGPGTRLTVL.

V and J are TRBV10-3 and TRBJ1-1; D gene ambiguous. CDR1 ENHRY and CDR2 SYGVKD come from the germline V gene. Trimming removed 4 bases at V and 1 base at J, with 10 bases between. The CDR3 has 14 amino acids. This CDR3 is CAISASTANTEAFF. The CDR3 nucleotides are TGTGCCATCAGTGCCTCGACTGCGAACACTGAAGCTTTCTTT.

The chain uses TRBV27 and TRBJ2-1; TRBD1 might be the D (5 bases). Germline assignment: CDR1 MNHEY and CDR2 SMNVEV (reference sequence). CDR3 length equals 14 residues. V lost 2 bases, J lost 6 bases, and 11 bases lay in between. The CDR3 is CASSLTRQSNEQFF. CDR3 nucleotide sequence: TGTGCCAGCAGTTTAACTCGACAGTCCAATGAGCAGTTCTTC.

The V gene is TRBV7-9, the J gene TRBJ1-4; 11 nucleotides match TRBD1. J was trimmed by 1 base and V by 4 bases; bases with no gene match: 8. Germline values: CDR1 SEHNR, CDR2 FQNEAQ (reference sequence). This CDR3 has 18 residues. CDR3 in amino acids: CASSSTSGQGETNEKLFF. Here the CDR3 DNA reads TGTGCCAGCAGCTCCACCTCGGGACAGGGGGAAACTAATGAAAAACTGTTTTTT.

The chain employs TRBV9 and TRBJ2-1, with 8 bases matching TRBD1. CDR1 and CDR2 (germline): SGDLS, YYNGEE. V shed 3 bases, J shed 2 bases, and the junction held 4 bases outside the gene matches. The CDR3 runs 15 residues. This CDR3 reads CASSATGGTYNEQFF. In DNA, the CDR3 is TGTGCCAGCAGCGCAACAGGGGGAACCTACAATGAGCAGTTCTTC.

The chain links TRBV4-3 to TRBJ2-1, with D possibly TRBD1 on 6 matching bases. The CDR3 extends over 13 amino acids. Germline values: CDR1 LGHNA, CDR2 YSLEER. V gave up 6 bases and J gave up 5 bases, with 11 bases separating them. Here the CDR3 DNA reads TGCGCCAGCAGTGTGGGGGCGGACAATGAGCAGTTCTTC. This gives the protein CASSVGADNEQFF.

The J gene is TRBJ2-2, the V gene TRBV7-2; unclear D gene. Germline lookup yields CDR1 SGHTA and CDR2 FQGNSA. Trimming left V 3 bases short and J 9 bases short, with 14 bases between. This CDR3 has 14 residues. Here the CDR3 reads CASSFQFVTRELFF. In DNA, the CDR3 is TGTGCCAGCAGCTTTCAGTTCGTTACTAGGGAGCTGTTTTTT. Variable domain in full (rest from reference TRBV7-2 and TRBJ2-2): GAGVSQSPSNKVTEKGKDVELRCDPISGHTALYWYRQSLGQGLEFLIYFQGNSAPDKSGLPSDRFSAERTGGSVSTLTIQRTQQEDSAVYLCASSFQFVTRELFFGEGSRLTVL.